The TCR beta chain under discussion was sequenced for a study of blood T cell repertoires in COVID-19. In the study's own analysis: Estimation of nucleated cell counts relied on the amplification of reference gene primers. Method: immunoSEQ multiplex PCR; TCRdb's copy keeps in-frame clones and lacks some. V, J and clone size are taken as reported in that table, and D and trimming were inferred from the DNA itself. Of 15,000 to 25,000 clones in the sample, about four fifths were seen once. Germline V lookup: CDR1 LNHDA, CDR2 SQIVND (reference sequence). CDR3 length: 13 amino acids. V gave up 10 bases and J gave up 0 bases, with 12 bases separating them.

The sequence derives from a man older than 75 with acute or convalescent COVID-19. The source material was peripheral blood. This rearrangement joins TRBV19 to TRBJ1-1; the D is unclear. The CDR3 here is CATMDGMNTEAFF. The CDR3 coding sequence is TGTGCCACCATGGACGGGATGAACACTGAAGCTTTCTTT. The full variable domain, with the rest looked up from reference TRBV19 and TRBJ1-1, is DGGITQSPKYLFRKEGQNVTLSCEQNLNHDAMYWYRQDPGQGLRLIYYSQIVNDFQKGDIAEGYSVSREKKESFPLTVTSAQKNPTAFYLCATMDGMNTEAFFGQGTRLTVV.